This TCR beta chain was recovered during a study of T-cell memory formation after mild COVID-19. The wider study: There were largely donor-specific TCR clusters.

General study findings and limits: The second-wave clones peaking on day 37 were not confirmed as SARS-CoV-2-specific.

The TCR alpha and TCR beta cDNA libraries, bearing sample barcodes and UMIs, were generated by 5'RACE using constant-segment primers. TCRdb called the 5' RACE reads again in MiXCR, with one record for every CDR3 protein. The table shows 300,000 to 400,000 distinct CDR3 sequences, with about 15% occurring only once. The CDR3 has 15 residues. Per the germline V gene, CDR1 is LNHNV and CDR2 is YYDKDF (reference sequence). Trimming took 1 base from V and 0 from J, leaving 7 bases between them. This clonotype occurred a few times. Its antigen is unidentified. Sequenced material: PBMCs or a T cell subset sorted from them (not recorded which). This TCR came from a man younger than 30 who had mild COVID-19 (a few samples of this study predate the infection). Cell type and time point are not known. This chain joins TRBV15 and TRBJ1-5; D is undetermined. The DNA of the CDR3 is TGTGCCACCAGCAGAGCAACGGATAGCAATCAGCCCCAGCATTTT. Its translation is CATSRATDSNQPQHF.